The 26 T cell receptor beta chains listed next were all sequenced from one sample in a study of radiotherapy plus CTLA-4 blockade in lung cancer. This table comes from immunoSEQ multiplex PCR, and its TCRdb copy is limited to in-frame clones, with some not included. The sample consists of about 73,000 clones, around 87% of them appearing once. This material consisted of peripheral blood, taken from a patient treated with radiotherapy plus ipilimumab. These receptors originate from a human donor with non-small cell lung cancer that progressed on radiotherapy plus ipilimumab.

This chain links TRBV5-4 with TRBJ2-7, with 9 nucleotides matching TRBD1. The V gene end was trimmed by 5 bases and the J gene end by 0 bases; junction bases not matched to a gene: 6. Germline V gives CDR1 SGHNT, CDR2 YYREEE (reference sequence). The CDR3 runs to 15 residues. The CDR3 region has the DNA TGTGCCAGCAGTCCGACAGGGGGAAGCTCCTACGAGCAGTACTTC. It codes for CASSPTGGSSYEQYF.

This rearrangement joins TRBV9 to TRBJ2-3, with 7 bases aligning to TRBD1. The CDR3 is 17 amino acids. The junction had 13 bases not matched to a gene; V was cut back by 4 bases and J by 2 bases. Germline V gene lookup returns CDR1 SGDLS and CDR2 YYNGEE. The CDR3 DNA sequence: TGTGCCAGCAGCCCCAATCCGCACAGGGGTATCACAGATACGCAGTATTTT. This sequence encodes CASSPNPHRGITDTQYF.

About this clone: Relative to the germline gene, one junction end is altered; a read error may explain this. This rearrangement joins TRBV7-7 to TRBJ2-5; D call uncertain. Germline CDR1 is SSHAT and CDR2 is FNYEAQ (reference sequence). The CDR3 consists of 13 residues. The CDR3 region is CASSPGHQETQYF. DNA of the CDR3: TGTGCTAGCAGCCCCGGTCACCAAGAGACCCAGTACTTC.

This clone was seen just once. This chain connects TRBV10-1 to TRBJ2-2, with 8 nucleotides matching TRBD2. Trimming at V came to 10 bases and at J to 3 bases, leaving 4 bases not matched to a gene. Germline lookup yields CDR1 WNHNN and CDR2 SYGVQD (reference sequence). This CDR3 region has 13 residues. The CDR3 DNA sequence: TGCGCCATCAGCGGGAGCCACACCGGGGAGCTGTTTTTT. Amino acids: CAISGSHTGELFF.

This rearrangement joins TRBV6-5 to TRBJ2-1; TRBD1 might be the D (6 bases). Germline V gene sequence: CDR1 MNHEY, CDR2 SVGAGI. V lost 2 bases, J lost 5 bases, and 16 bases lay in between. The CDR3 loop spans 16 amino acids. The chain's CDR3 is CASSYGGSRANNEQFF. For the CDR3, the DNA is TGTGCCAGCAGTTACGGGGGCTCCAGGGCCAACAATGAGCAGTTCTTC.

The genes are TRBV7-3 and TRBJ2-3, with 7 bases identical to TRBD2. CDR1 and CDR2 (germline): SGHTA, FQGTGA. CDR3 length: 14 amino acids. The V segment lost 7 bases and the J segment 6 bases; nucleotides outside the gene matches: 10. The CDR3 loop is CASNSGLETDTQYF. In DNA, the CDR3 is TGTGCCAGCAATAGCGGACTAGAAACGGATACGCAGTATTTT.

This chain links TRBV5-1 with TRBJ2-7, with D perhaps TRBD2 (6 bases). This CDR3 spans 17 amino acids. CDR1 and CDR2 (germline): SGHRS, YFSETQ. Trimming took off 4 bases at V and 1 base at J, with 21 bases between the two ends. The CDR3 here is CASSPDMSRGASYEQYV. The CDR3 DNA follows: TGCGCCAGCAGCCCGGACATGTCGCGGGGAGCATCCTACGAGCAGTACGTC.

This clone has a handful of counts. This chain joins TRBV5-8 and TRBJ2-1; 15 positions agree with TRBD2. The length of the CDR3 is 19 residues. The trim removed 5 bases at V and 4 bases at J, leaving 13 bases unmatched. Germline lookup yields CDR1 SGHTS and CDR2 YDEGEE. The CDR3 reads CASRPAGLAGGTSYNEQFF. The CDR3 DNA is TGTGCCAGCAGACCCGCGGGACTAGCGGGAGGTACTTCGTACAATGAGCAGTTCTTC.

This chain joins TRBV7-3 and TRBJ2-7, with 10 bases aligning to TRBD2. The trim removed 5 bases at V and 6 bases at J, leaving 4 bases unmatched. Germline V CDR1 and CDR2: SGHTA, FQGTGA. The length of the CDR3 is 13 residues. Written as DNA, the CDR3 is TGTGCCAGCAGCCCGCGGACTAGCGGCGAGCAGTACTTC. Its protein is CASSPRTSGEQYF.

This clone was recorded once. The CDR3 DNA reads TGTGCCAGCAGCTTAGCAGGGGGCCCAAACTATGGCTACACCTTC. This encodes CASSLAGGPNYGYTF. The chain is built from TRBV5-4 and TRBJ1-2, with 8 nucleotides matching TRBD1. The CDR3 is 15 residues long. The germline V gene has CDR1 SGHNT and CDR2 YYREEE (reference sequence). The ends lost 2 bases at V and 2 bases at J; junction bases unmatched: 5.

This clone appeared a single time. Within the sample, other DNA sequences also encode this same CDR3. The chain links TRBV2 to TRBJ2-5, with 7 bases that match TRBD1. Germline CDR1 reads SNHLY; CDR2 reads FYNNEI. This CDR3 is built from 13 residues. Losses at the gene ends were 5 bases for V and 5 bases for J; bases not matched to a gene: 5. The CDR3 loop reads CASSYRGGETQYF. The CDR3 DNA is TGTGCCAGCAGTTACAGGGGTGGCGAGACCCAGTACTTC.

The count of this clone is one. CDR3 coding DNA: TGCGCCAGCAGCGAGGGACAGGTGGTATCGGGGACCCAGTACTTC. It specifies CASSEGQVVSGTQYF. The chain joins TRBV5-1 to TRBJ2-5, with 8 bases that match TRBD1. CDR1 and CDR2 from the germline V gene are SGHRS and YFSETQ. There are 15 residues in the CDR3. After removal of 4 bases from V and 7 bases from J, the junction contained 12 bases not matched to a gene.

This chain joins TRBV7-2 and TRBJ1-5; possible D gene TRBD1, 6 bases. The CDR3 totals 18 residues. CDR1 and CDR2 from the germline V gene are SGHTA and FQGNSA. V gave up 6 bases and J gave up 2 bases, with 23 bases separating them. CDR3 DNA: TGTGCCAGCAGACTATCAGCCAGGGGAGAGTGGGGCAATCAGCCCCAGCATTTT. As protein: CASRLSARGEWGNQPQHF.

The chain joins TRBV7-2 to TRBJ2-1, with 7 bases matching TRBD2. CDR3 length: 16 amino acids. With V trimmed by 1 base and J by 0 bases, 3 bases remained unmatched. Germline V lookup: CDR1 SGHTA, CDR2 FQGNSA. Written as DNA, the CDR3 is TGTGCCAGCAGCTTAGTAGCGGGCCGCTCCTACAATGAGCAGTTCTTC. Amino acids: CASSLVAGRSYNEQFF.

The chain carries TRBV28 and TRBJ1-2; no reliable D call. CDR1 MDHEN and CDR2 SYDVKM come from the germline V gene. There are 14 residues in the CDR3. Trimming removed 5 bases from V and 0 bases from J, with 10 bases in between. This CDR3 is CASSLTYPNYGYTF. In nucleotides, the CDR3 is TGTGCCAGCAGTCTTACTTACCCTAACTATGGCTACACCTTC.

This clone was counted once. The rearrangement joins TRBV18 to TRBJ2-7, with D unclear. The V gene's germline CDR1 is KGHSH and CDR2 LQKENI. This CDR3 region has 13 residues. Between the trimmed V and J ends, which lost 2 bases and 3 bases, there was a span of 8 bases. The CDR3 DNA sequence: TGTGCCAGCTCACCATCCTCGGGCTACGAGCAGTACGTC. Protein sequence: CASSPSSGYEQYV.

The CDR3 loop reads CASSRTSASDGYTF. DNA for the CDR3: TGTGCCAGCAGCCGAACCTCCGCTTCTGATGGCTACACCTTC. The chain carries TRBV28 and TRBJ1-2, with unresolved D. The CDR3 consists of 14 residues. Trimming stripped 6 bases from V and 6 bases from J, with 17 bases between. Germline CDR1 MDHEN, CDR2 SYDVKM.

V usage is TRBV28 and J usage is TRBJ2-4, with D perhaps given as TRBD1 or TRBD2 (6 bases each). The CDR3 is 16 residues long. Germline V gene data show CDR1 as MDHEN and CDR2 as SYDVKM. Deletions cut 5 bases from V and 0 bases from J, with 14 bases between. The CDR3 DNA reads as TGTGCCAGCAGTCCCCGGGGGCTGGGAGCCAAAAACATTCAGTACTTC. Protein product: CASSPRGLGAKNIQYF.

The chain combines TRBV6-5 with TRBJ1-2; D is unresolved. V shed 0 bases and J shed 6 bases, with 11 bases lying between them. This CDR3 spans 14 amino acids. CDR1 is MNHEY, CDR2 SVGAGI, per germline. CDR3 amino acids: CASSYSIPLNGYTF. The CDR3 region has the DNA TGTGCCAGCAGTTACTCGATCCCCTTAAATGGCTACACCTTC.

Only one count was recorded for this clone. This chain links TRBV19 with TRBJ2-7; possibly TRBD1 for D (5 bases). Trimming cost V 0 bases and J 3 bases, with 9 bases left between them. The CDR3 is 14 amino acids. CDR1 LNHDA and CDR2 SQIVND come from the germline V gene (reference sequence). The CDR3 region is CASSIEGLFYEQYV. In nucleotides, the CDR3 is TGTGCCAGTAGTATAGAGGGGCTCTTCTACGAGCAGTACGTC.

The V call is TRBV12-5, the J call TRBJ1-1; D is ambiguous. Trimming removed 1 base from V and 4 bases from J, with 7 bases in between. The CDR3 length is 13 residues. CDR1 is LGHNT, CDR2 FRNRAP, per germline. The CDR3 protein is CASGLEGPTEAFF. The CDR3 DNA follows: TGTGCTAGTGGTTTGGAAGGGCCCACTGAAGCTTTCTTT.

This clone was recorded once. The chain uses TRBV7-9 and TRBJ2-7; 12 bases align to TRBD1. The CDR3 length is 19 residues. CDR1 is SEHNR, CDR2 FQNEAQ, per germline (reference sequence). V lost 4 bases to trimming and J lost 2 bases; unmatched junction nucleotides: 15. This chain's CDR3 is CASSSAGTGGAGRTYEQYV. The DNA of the CDR3 is TGTGCCAGCAGCTCCGCCGGGACAGGGGGCGCAGGCCGGACCTACGAGCAGTACGTC.

The chain couples TRBV12-5 to TRBJ2-5; D perhaps matches TRBD2 (5 bases). V dropped 6 bases and J dropped 3 bases, with 20 bases sitting between them. Germline V gene data show CDR1 as LGHNT and CDR2 as FRNRAP. The CDR3 length is 16 residues. CDR3 DNA: TGTGCTAGTGGCTCCTCGGTGGGGTTCGGGAAAGAGACCCAGTACTTC. The encoded protein is CASGSSVGFGKETQYF.

The CDR3 protein is CASAVSYEQYF. The CDR3, as DNA: TGTGCCAGCGCGGTTTCCTACGAGCAGTACTTC. The rearrangement links TRBV6-6 to TRBJ2-7; D call uncertain. V lost 8 bases to trimming and J lost 1 base, with 6 bases between them. The CDR3 runs to 11 residues. Per germline, CDR1 MNHNY and CDR2 SVGAGI (reference sequence).

The chain uses TRBV18 and TRBJ1-5; weak D call: TRBD1 (5 bases). Deletions cut 6 bases from V and 2 bases from J, with 17 bases between. The CDR3 runs to 16 residues. The germline CDR1 and CDR2 sequences are KGHSH and LQKENI. The CDR3 region has the DNA TGTGCCAGCTCCCCCTCGGGGGTAGGGGGCAATCAGCCCCAGCATTTT. It translates to CASSPSGVGGNQPQHF.

The J gene is TRBJ2-7, the V gene TRBV6-5; perhaps TRBD2 as D (6 bases). V shed 11 bases and J shed 2 bases, with 19 bases lying between them. The germline CDR1 and CDR2 sequences are MNHEY and SVGAGI. The CDR3 is 14 amino acids. The CDR3 DNA reads as TGTGCCGCCCGACTCGGGCGGGGCACCTACGAGCAGTACTTC. Amino acid sequence: CAARLGRGTYEQYF.